The rows below give T cell receptor beta chains drawn from one sample of a study of blood T cell repertoires in COVID-19. Some clones are missing from TCRdb's copy, which holds only in-frame ones; the method was immunoSEQ multiplex PCR. The sample records 150,000 to 200,000 clones, 75% to 90% being singletons. The sequencing input was peripheral blood. These receptors all stem from an older man with active or convalescent COVID-19. The CDR3 runs from the conserved cysteine through the conserved F or W.

CDR3 length | V gene | CDR3 protein
14 | TRBV5-1 | CASSPGTENQPQHF
15 | TRBV5-1 | CASKSQWRGAYEQYF
16 | TRBV18 | CASSPASIANTGELFF
13 | TRBV7-2 | CASSFQGNQPQHF
17 | TRBV6-4 | CASRRDSQVPRPSPLHF
15 | TRBV7-2 | CASSSLTETNYGYTF
19 | TRBV21-1 | CASSQSGQARFTSTDTQYF
14 | TRBV10-3 | CAISDGNRGKGAFF
13 | TRBV30 | CAWSLRGNQPQHF
14 | TRBV11-3 | CASSLQGATGELFF
16 | TRBV27 | CASSSRGGQGHQPQHF
14 | TRBV9 | CASSPRLVNTEQFF
17 | TRBV14 | CASSQRRVDPLTDTQYF
16 | TRBV5-1 | CASSLAATSGTDTQYF
16 | TRBV4-1 | CASSQDAGLYNSPLHF
16 | TRBV4-1 | CASSQGGFGANSPFHF
13 | TRBV11-2 | CASSPQRGNEQFF
15 | TRBV24-1 | CATSGLAGGTDTQYF
15 | TRBV30 | CAWSLLAGSTDTQYF
14 | TRBV7-9 | CASNPGGAGEKLFF
16 | TRBV5-5 | CASSATGGRSNEKLFF
14 | TRBV28 | CASSLFEDWSGYTF
14 | TRBV30 | CAWSVQGGAETQYF
14 | TRBV10-3 | CAISPGQSNTEAFF
15 | TRBV12-5 | CASGLGLTGPTEAFF
14 | TRBV30 | CAWSRVGGEEGYTF
13 | TRBV5-6 | CASSATVSYEQYF
16 | TRBV19 | CASSTGTGVGVNIQYF
16 | TRBV27 | CASSLVTPYSNQPQHF
13 | TRBV7-2 | CASSPWNTGELFF
17 | TRBV21-1 | CASSEGDRAPGNTEAFF
19 | TRBV30 | CAWSPTLGTSGRVQETQYF
15 | TRBV7-2 | CASSPYTGALYEQYF
17 | TRBV3-1/TRBV3-2 | CASSQDVAGAGANVLTF
14 | TRBV19 | CASSLGDRVNEQYF